This T cell receptor (beta chain) was identified in a study of cytomegalovirus exposure and HLA in healthy donors. V lost 10 bases to trimming and J lost 4 bases, with 16 bases between them. This CDR3 spans 14 amino acids. Germline V gene data show CDR1 as SNHLY and CDR2 as FYNNEI. 13 Jbeta primers and 60 Vbeta primers were used for the PCR. Profiling relied on immunoSEQ multiplex PCR, and the TCRdb table lists in-frame clones only, not all of them. The sample yields about 250,000 clones, approximately 84% seen once. This receptor was taken from a girl aged 2 to 10 in good health and CMV-seronegative. Sequencing was performed on PBMCs. The chain combines TRBV2 with TRBJ2-2, with D perhaps matching TRBD1 (6 bases). The CDR3 is CATGAQGGTGELFF. DNA for the CDR3: TGTGCCACCGGTGCACAGGGTGGCACCGGGGAGCTGTTTTTT.